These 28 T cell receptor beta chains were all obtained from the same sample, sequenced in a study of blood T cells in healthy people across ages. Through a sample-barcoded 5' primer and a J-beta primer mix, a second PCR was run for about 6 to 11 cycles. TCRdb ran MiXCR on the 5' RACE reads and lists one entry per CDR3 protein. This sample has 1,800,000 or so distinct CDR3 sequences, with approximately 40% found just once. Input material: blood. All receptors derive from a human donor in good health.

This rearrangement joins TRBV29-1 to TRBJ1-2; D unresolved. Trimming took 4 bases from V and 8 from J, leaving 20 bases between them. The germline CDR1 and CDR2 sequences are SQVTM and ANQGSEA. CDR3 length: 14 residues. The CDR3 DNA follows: TGCAGCGTTGTTCGCCACCTGACTGGGGTCGGCTACACCTTC. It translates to CSVVRHLTGVGYTF.

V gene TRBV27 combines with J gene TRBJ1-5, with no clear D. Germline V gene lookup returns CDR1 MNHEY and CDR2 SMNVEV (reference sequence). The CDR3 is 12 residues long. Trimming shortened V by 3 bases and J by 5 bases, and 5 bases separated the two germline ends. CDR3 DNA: TGTGCCAGCAGTTTGAAGGATCAGCCCCAGCATTTT. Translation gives CASSLKDQPQHF.

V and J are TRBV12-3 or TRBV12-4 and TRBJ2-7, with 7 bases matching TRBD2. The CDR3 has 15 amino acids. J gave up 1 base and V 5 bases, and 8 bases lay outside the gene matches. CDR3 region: CASSKAGLWSYEQYF. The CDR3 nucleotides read TGTGCCAGCAGTAAAGCGGGGTTGTGGTCCTACGAGCAGTACTTC.

CDR3 region: CASSLALAGANTQYF. DNA for the CDR3: TGTGCCAGCAGCTTAGCACTAGCGGGGGCTAATACGCAGTATTTT. The chain carries TRBV7-2 and TRBJ2-3; 11 positions match TRBD2. This CDR3 is built from 15 residues. CDR1 is SGHTA and CDR2 is FQGNSA in the germline V gene. The V gene end was trimmed by 0 bases and the J gene end by 7 bases; junction bases not matched to a gene: 3.

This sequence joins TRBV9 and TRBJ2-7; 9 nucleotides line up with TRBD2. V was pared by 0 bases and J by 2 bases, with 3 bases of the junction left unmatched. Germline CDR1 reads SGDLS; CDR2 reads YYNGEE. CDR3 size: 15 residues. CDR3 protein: CASSVGVAGAYEQYF. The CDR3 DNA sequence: TGTGCCAGCAGCGTAGGGGTAGCGGGGGCCTACGAGCAGTACTTC.

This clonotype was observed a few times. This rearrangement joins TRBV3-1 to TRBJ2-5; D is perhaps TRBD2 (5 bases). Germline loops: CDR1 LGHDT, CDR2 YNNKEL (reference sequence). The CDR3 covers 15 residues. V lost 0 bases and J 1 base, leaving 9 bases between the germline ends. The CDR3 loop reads CASSQDLEGQETQYF. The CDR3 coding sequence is TGTGCCAGCAGCCAAGATCTTGAGGGCCAAGAGACCCAGTACTTC.

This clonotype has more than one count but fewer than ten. The CDR3, as DNA: TGTGCCAGCAGCGCGGAGGGGGTCTACAATGAGCAGTTCTTC. It translates to CASSAEGVYNEQFF. The rearrangement joins TRBV6-2 or TRBV6-3 to TRBJ2-1, with D perhaps matching TRBD1 or TRBD2 (6 bases each). The V and J ends lost 6 bases and 3 bases respectively, with 12 bases between them. Germline values: CDR1 MNHEY, CDR2 SVGEGT. The CDR3 runs 14 residues.

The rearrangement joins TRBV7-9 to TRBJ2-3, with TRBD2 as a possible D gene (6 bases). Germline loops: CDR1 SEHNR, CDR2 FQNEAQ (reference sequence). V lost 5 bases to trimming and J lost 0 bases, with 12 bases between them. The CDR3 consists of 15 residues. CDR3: CASSAMRGSTDTQYF. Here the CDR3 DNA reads TGTGCCAGCAGCGCCATGCGGGGAAGCACAGATACGCAGTATTTT.

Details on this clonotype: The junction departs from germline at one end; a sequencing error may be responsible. The CDR3: CAISTRDRKQETQDF. CDR3 bases: TGTGCCATCAGTACTAGGGACAGAAAGCAAGAGACCCAGGACTTC. The gene calls are TRBV10-3 and TRBJ2-5; 7 nucleotides align to TRBD1. Germline V lookup: CDR1 ENHRY, CDR2 SYGVKD. The CDR3 sequence is 15 residues long.

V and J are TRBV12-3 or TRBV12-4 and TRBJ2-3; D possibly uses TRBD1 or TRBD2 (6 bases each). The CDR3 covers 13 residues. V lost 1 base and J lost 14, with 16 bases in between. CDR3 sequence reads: CASSLEGGLGLYF. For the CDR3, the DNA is TGTGCCAGCAGTTTAGAGGGGGGCCTTGGTCTGTATTTT.

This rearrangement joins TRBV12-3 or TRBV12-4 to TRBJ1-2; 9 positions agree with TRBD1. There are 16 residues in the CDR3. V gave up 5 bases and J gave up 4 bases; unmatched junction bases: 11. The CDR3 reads CASSPTRQGVVYGYTF. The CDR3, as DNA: TGTGCCAGCAGTCCGACGCGACAGGGGGTGGTCTATGGCTACACCTTC.

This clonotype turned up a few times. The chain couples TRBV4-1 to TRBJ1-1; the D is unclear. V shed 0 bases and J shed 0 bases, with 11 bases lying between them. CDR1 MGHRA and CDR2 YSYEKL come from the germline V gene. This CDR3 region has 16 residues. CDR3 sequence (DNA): TGCGCCAGCAGCCAAGATGGTGGCGCGATGAACACTGAAGCTTTCTTT. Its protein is CASSQDGGAMNTEAFF.

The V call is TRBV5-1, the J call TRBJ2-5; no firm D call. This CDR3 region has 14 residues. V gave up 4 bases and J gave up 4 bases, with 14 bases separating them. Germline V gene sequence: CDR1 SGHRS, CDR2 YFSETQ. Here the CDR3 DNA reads TGCGCCAGCAGCCCGGGTGGGCGGTTAGAGACCCAGTACTTC. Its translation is CASSPGGRLETQYF.

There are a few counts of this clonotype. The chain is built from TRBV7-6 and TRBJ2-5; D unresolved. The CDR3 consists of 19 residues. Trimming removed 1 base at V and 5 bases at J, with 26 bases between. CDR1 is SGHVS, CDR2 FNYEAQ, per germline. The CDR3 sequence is CASSLGSSFTDIFGETQYF. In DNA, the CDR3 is TGTGCCAGCAGCTTAGGCTCCTCTTTTACCGACATCTTTGGTGAGACCCAGTACTTC.

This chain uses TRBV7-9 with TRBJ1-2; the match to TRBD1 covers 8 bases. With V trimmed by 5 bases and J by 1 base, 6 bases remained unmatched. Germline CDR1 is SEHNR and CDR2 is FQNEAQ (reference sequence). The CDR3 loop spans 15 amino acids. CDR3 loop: CASSPPGQVNYGYTF. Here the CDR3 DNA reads TGTGCCAGCAGCCCCCCGGGACAGGTTAACTATGGCTACACCTTC.

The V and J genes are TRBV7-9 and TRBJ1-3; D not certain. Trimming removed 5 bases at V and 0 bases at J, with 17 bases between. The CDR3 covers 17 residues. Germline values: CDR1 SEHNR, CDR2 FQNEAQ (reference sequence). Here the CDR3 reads CASSRLLRANSGNTIYF. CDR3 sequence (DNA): TGTGCCAGCAGCCGCCTACTCAGAGCGAACTCTGGAAACACCATATATTTT. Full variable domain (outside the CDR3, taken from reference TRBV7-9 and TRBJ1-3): DTGVSQNPRHKITKRGQNVTFRCDPISEHNRLYWYRQTLGQGPEFLTYFQNEAQLEKSRLLSDRFSAERPKGSFSTLEIQRTEQGDSAMYLCASSRLLRANSGNTIYFGEGSWLTVV.

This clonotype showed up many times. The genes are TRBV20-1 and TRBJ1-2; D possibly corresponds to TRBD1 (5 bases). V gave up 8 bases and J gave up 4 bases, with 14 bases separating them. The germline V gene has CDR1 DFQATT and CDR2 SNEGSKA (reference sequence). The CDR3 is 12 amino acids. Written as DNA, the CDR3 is TGCAGTCCCCCTTTGGGGCTCTATGGCTACACCTTC. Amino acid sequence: CSPPLGLYGYTF.

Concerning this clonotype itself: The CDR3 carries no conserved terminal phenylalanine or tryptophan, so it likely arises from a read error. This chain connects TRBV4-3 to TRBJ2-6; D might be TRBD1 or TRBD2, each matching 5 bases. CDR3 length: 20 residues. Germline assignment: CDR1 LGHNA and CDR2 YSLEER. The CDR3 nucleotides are TGCGCCAGCAGCCAAGATAATATATGGGACGCGGACTCTGGGACCAACGTCCTGACTTAC. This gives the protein CASSQDNIWDADSGTNVLTY.

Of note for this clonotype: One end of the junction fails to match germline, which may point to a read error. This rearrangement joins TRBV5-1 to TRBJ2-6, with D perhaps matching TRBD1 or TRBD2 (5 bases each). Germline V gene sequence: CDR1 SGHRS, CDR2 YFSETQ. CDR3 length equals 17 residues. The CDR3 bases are TGCGCCAGCAGCTTTCCCCCGGGATCCTCCGGGGCCAACGTCCGGACTTTC. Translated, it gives CASSFPPGSSGANVRTF.

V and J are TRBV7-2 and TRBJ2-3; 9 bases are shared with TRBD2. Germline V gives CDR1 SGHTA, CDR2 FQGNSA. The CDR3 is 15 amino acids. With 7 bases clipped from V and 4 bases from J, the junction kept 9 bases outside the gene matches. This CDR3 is CASTGGGAPADTQYF. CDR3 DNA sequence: TGTGCCAGCACGGGCGGGGGGGCCCCCGCAGATACGCAGTATTTT.

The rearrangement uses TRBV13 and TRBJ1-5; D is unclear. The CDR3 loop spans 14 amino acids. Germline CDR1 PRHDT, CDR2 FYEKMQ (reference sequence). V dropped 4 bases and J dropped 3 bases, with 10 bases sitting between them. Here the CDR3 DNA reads TGTGCCAGCAGCTCCGGGTCAAACAATCAGCCCCAGCATTTT. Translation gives CASSSGSNNQPQHF.

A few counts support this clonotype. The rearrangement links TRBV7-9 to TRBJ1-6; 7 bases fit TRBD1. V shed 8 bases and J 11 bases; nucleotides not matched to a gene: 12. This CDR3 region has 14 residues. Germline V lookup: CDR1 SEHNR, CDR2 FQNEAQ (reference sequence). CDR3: CASGTDESRAPLHF. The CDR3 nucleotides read TGTGCCAGCGGGACAGACGAGAGTAGGGCACCCCTCCACTTT.

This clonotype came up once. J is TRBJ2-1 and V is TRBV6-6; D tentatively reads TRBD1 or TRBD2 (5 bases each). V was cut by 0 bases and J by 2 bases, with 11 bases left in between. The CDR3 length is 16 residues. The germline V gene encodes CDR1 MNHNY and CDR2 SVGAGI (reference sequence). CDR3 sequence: CASSYSGDSAYNEQFF. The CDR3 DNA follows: TGTGCCAGCAGTTACTCAGGGGATAGCGCCTACAATGAGCAGTTCTTC.

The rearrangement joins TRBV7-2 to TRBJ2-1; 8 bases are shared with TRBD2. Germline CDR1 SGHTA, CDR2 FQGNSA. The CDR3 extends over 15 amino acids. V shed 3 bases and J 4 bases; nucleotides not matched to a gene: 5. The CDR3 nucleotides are TGTGCCAGCAGCTTTACGGGGGGGATTTACAATGAGCAGTTCTTC. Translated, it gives CASSFTGGIYNEQFF. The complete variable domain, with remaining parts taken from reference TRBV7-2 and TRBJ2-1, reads GAGVSQSPSNKVTEKGKDVELRCDPISGHTALYWYRQSLGQGLEFLIYFQGNSAPDKSGLPSDRFSAERTGGSVSTLTIQRTQQEDSAVYLCASSFTGGIYNEQFFGPGTRLTVL.

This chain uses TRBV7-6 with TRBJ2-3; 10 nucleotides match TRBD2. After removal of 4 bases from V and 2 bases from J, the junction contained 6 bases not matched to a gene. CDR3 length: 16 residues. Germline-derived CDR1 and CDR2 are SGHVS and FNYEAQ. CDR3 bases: TGTGCCAGCAGCTCAGCGGGGGGGCTTTACACAGATACGCAGTATTTT. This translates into CASSSAGGLYTDTQYF.

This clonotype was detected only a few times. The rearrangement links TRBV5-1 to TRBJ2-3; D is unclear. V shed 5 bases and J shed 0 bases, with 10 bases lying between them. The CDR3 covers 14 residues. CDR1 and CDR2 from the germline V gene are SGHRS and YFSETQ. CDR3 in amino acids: CASRHGPSTDTQYF. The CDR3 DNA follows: TGCGCCAGCAGGCATGGCCCCAGCACAGATACGCAGTATTTT.

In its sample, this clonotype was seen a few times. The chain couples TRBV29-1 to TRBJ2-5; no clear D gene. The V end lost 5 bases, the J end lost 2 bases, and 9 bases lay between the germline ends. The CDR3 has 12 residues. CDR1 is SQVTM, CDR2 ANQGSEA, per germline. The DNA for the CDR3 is TGCAGCGTTACTCCCGATCAAGAGACCCAGTACTTC. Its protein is CSVTPDQETQYF. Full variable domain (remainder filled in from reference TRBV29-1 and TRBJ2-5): SAVISQKPSRDICQRGTSLTIQCQVDSQVTMMFWYRQQPGQSLTLIATANQGSEATYESGFVIDKFPISRPNLTFSTLTVSNMSPEDSSIYLCSVTPDQETQYFGPGTRLLVL.

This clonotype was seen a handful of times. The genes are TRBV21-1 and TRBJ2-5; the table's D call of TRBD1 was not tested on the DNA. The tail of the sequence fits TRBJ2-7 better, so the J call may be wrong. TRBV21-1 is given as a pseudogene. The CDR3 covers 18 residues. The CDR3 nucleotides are TGTGCCAGCAGCAAAGAGGGGAGCCCGGGACAGGGTACCTACGAGCAGTACTTC. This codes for CASSKEGSPGQGTYEQYF.